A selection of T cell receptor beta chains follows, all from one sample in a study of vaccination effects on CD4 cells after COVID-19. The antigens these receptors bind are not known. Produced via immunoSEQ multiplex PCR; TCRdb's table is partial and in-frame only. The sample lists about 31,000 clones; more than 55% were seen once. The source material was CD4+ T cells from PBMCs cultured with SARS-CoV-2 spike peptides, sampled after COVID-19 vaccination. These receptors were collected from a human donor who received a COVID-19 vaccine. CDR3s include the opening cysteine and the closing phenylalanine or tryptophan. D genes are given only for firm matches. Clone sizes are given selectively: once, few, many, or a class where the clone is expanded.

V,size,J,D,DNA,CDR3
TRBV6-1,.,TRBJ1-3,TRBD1,TGTGCCAGCAGTGAGGGGGGACAGGGGGTTAGAAACACCATATATTTT,CASSEGGQGVRNTIYF
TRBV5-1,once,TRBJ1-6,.,TGCGCCAGCAGCTTTGACCGGGGACCCTCACCCCTCCACTTT,CASSFDRGPSPLHF
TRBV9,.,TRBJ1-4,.,TGTGCCAGCAGCAAGAACAGGGCGGGTGAAAAACTGTTTTTT,CASSKNRAGEKLFF
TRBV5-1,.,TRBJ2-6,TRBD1,TGCGCCAGCAGCATTTCGACAGGGCGGGCTGGGGCCAACGTCCTGACTTTC,CASSISTGRAGANVLTF
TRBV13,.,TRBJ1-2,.,TGTGCCAGCAGACTCGAACGGGAAAGGGCCACGGGCTATTATGGCTACACCTTC,CASRLERERATGYYGYTF
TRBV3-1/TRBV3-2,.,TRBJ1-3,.,TGTGCCAGCAGCCAAGGACCGGGACAAGGGTCGGGAAACACCATATATTTT,CASSQGPGQGSGNTIYF
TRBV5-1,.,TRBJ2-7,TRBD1,TGCGCCAGCAGCTTGGCCCAGGGGGCCAAGAACGAGCAGTACTTC,CASSLAQGAKNEQYF
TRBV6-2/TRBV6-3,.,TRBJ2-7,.,TGTGCCAGCAGTCGCCCCGGGACCAGAACATTCGAGCAGTACTTC,CASSRPGTRTFEQYF
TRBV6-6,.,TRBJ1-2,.,TGTGCCAGCAGTAACAGGGTGTACTATGGCTACACCTTC,CASSNRVYYGYTF
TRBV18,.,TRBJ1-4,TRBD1,TGTGCCAGCTCACCCTCGGACAGGGCCTTGGATGGAAAACTGTTTTTT,CASSPSDRALDGKLFF
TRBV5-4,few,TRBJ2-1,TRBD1,TGTGCCAGCAGCCTGACAGGGCCCTACAATGAGCAGTTCTTC,CASSLTGPYNEQFF
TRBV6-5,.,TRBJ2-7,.,TGTGCCAGCAGCTCAGGGAGCGAGCAGTACTTC,CASSSGSEQYF
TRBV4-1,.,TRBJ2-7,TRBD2,TGCGCCAGCAGCCCTACTAGCGGGAGGGCCTACGAGCAGTACTTC,CASSPTSGRAYEQYF
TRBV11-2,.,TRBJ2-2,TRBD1,TGTGCCAGCAGCACAGGGACAGGGGGGACCGGGGAGCTGTTTTTT,CASSTGTGGTGELFF
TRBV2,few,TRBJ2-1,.,TGTGCCAGCAGCACTAGTGGCGGTGGCTACAATGAGCAGTTCTTC,CASSTSGGGYNEQFF